This entry is about one T cell receptor (beta chain). Its antigen is currently unknown. Per germline, CDR1 MNHEY and CDR2 SMNVEV (reference sequence). The CDR3 extends over 15 amino acids. J lost 7 bases, V lost 5 bases, and 11 bases had no gene match. The table came from immunoSEQ multiplex PCR; TCRdb's copy has only in-frame clones and leaves some out. The sample has approximately 2.1 million clones; approximately 93% are singletons. This record comes from a study of shared clonotypes between healthy human individuals. General study results and limits: Generally, naive subsets (rather than memory subsets) showed larger estimated richness.

V usage is TRBV27 and J usage is TRBJ1-5, with 7 bases lining up with TRBD1. This TCR was recovered from a man aged 18 to 30 in good health. Some clones in this sample may be carry-over from other donors' samples. The sequenced material came from naive CD4+ T cells from PBMCs. As to subset: CD45RA+ positively selected. The CDR3 loop is CASSVRGTASQPQHF. Written as DNA, the CDR3 is TGTGCCAGCAGTGTCCGCGGGACAGCGAGCCAGCCCCAGCATTTT.